This is a list of T cell receptor beta chains from one sample in a study of CD8 T cells in Susac syndrome. Using its own MiXCR run on the immunoSEQ multiplex PCR reads, TCRdb lists one record per CDR3 protein. The sample contains some 300,000 distinct CDR3 sequences, 70% to 90% of which appear only once. The sample was CD8+ T cells from PBMCs. Receptor source: a human donor with multiple sclerosis. Both conserved end residues are part of each CDR3. A D gene is named only where the DNA matches it firmly. A clone size is listed for some rows: how often the clone was seen (once, few, many), or a class if it is expanded.

size	V	J	D	CDR3	DNA
once	TRBV10-1	TRBJ2-1	.	CASSQGMDNEQFF	TGCGCCAGCAGTCAGGGGATGGACAATGAGCAGTTCTTC
once	TRBV10-3	TRBJ2-2	TRBD2	CAISEGSGRATGELFF	TGTGCCATCAGTGAGGGTAGCGGGAGGGCCACCGGGGAGCTGTTTTTT
.	TRBV2	TRBJ1-2	TRBD1	CASSGDRGGYGYTF	TGTGCCAGCAGTGGGGACAGGGGGGGGTATGGCTACACCTTC
.	TRBV15	TRBJ2-7	TRBD1	CATSSRDSYEQYF	TGTGCCACCAGCTCCCGGGACAGCTACGAGCAGTACTTC
.	TRBV9	TRBJ2-7	TRBD2	CASSPGGGRSSYEQYF	TGTGCCAGCAGCCCCGGGGGGGGCAGGAGCTCCTACGAGCAGTACTTC
few	TRBV7-9	TRBJ1-2	.	CASSLRGSNYGYTF	TGTGCCAGCAGCTTACGGGGATCTAACTATGGCTACACCTTC
.	TRBV28	TRBJ2-7	TRBD2	CASSLGAGEIHEQYF	TGTGCCAGCAGTTTGGGAGCGGGAGAGATCCACGAGCAGTACTTC
.	TRBV28	TRBJ1-5	.	CASRSGTANQPQHF	TGTGCCAGCAGGTCGGGGACGGCGAATCAGCCCCAGCATTTT
.	TRBV7-9	TRBJ2-7	TRBD1	CASSPPGTGDTYEQYF	TGTGCCAGCAGCCCACCAGGGACAGGTGATACCTACGAGCAGTACTTC
.	TRBV25-1	TRBJ1-1	TRBD1	CASSESETGGFGEAFF	TGTGCCAGCAGTGAATCGGAAACAGGGGGCTTTGGCGAAGCTTTCTTT
.	TRBV5-4	TRBJ2-1	TRBD2	CASSLGTSAHNEQFF	TGTGCCAGCAGCTTGGGGACTAGCGCCCACAATGAGCAGTTCTTC
.	TRBV7-9	TRBJ2-7	.	CASSPDDYEQYF	TGTGCCAGCAGCCCGGACGACTACGAGCAGTACTTC